The source of this T cell receptor beta chain is a study of T cells in Graves' hyperthyroidism and ophthalmopathy. Amplification of TCR beta CDR3 regions was performed using RNA transcripts as template. An initial round of RT-PCR targeting the TCR CDR3 relied on the HTBI primer set. TCRdb fed the multiplex PCR reads into MiXCR, producing one record per CDR3 protein. Found here are about 290,000 distinct CDR3 sequences, about an eighth of them singletons; the top ten hold around 7.9%. Trimming took 6 bases from V and 3 from J; bases not matched to a gene: 5. The CDR3 is 14 amino acids. CDR1 is MNHEY and CDR2 is SVGEGT in the germline V gene. In this sample, this clonotype turned up many times.

The TCR was taken from a woman aged 25 to 39 with Graves' hyperthyroidism that later progressed to Graves' ophthalmopathy. V usage is TRBV6-2 or TRBV6-3 and J usage is TRBJ2-7; 10 bases align to TRBD2. Material for sequencing was blood. CDR3: CASRSGRALYEQYF. DNA of the CDR3: TGTGCCAGCAGGAGCGGGAGGGCCCTCTACGAGCAGTACTTC.